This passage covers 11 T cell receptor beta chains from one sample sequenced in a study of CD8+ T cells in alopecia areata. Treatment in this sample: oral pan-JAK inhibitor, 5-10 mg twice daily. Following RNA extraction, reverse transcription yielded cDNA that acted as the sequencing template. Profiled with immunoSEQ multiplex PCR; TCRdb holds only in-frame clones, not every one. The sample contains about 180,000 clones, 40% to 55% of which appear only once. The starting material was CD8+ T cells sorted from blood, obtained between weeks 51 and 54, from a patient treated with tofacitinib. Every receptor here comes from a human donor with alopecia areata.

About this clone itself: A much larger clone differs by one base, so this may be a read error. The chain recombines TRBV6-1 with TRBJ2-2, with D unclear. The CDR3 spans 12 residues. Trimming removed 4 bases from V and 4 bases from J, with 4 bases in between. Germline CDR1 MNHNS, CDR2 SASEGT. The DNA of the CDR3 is TGTGCCAGCAGTGGGGGCACCGGGGAGCTGTTTTTT. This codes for CASSGGTGELFF.

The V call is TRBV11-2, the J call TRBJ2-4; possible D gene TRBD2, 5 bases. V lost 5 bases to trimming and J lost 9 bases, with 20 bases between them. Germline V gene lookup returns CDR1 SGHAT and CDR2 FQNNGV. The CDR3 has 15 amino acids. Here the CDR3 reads CASSRGLGGRGIQYF. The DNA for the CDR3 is TGTGCCAGCAGCCGAGGGTTGGGCGGCCGGGGCATTCAGTACTTC.

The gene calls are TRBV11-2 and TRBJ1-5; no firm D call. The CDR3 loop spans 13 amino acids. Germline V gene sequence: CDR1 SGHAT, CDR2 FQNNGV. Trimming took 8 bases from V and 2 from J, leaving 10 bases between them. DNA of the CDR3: TGTGCCAGCTCCACTGGAGGCAATCAGCCCCAGCATTTT. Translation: CASSTGGNQPQHF.

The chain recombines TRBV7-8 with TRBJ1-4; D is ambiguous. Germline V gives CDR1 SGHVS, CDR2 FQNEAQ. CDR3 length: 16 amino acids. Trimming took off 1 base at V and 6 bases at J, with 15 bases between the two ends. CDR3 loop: CASSLEAVLVDEKLFF. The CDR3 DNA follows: TGTGCCAGCAGCTTAGAGGCAGTTCTCGTAGATGAAAAACTGTTTTTT.

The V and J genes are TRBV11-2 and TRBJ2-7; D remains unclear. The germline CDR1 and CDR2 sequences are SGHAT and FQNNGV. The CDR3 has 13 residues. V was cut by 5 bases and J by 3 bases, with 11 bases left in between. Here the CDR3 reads CASSLGRYYEQYF. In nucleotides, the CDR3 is TGTGCCAGCAGCCTGGGAAGATACTACGAGCAGTACTTC. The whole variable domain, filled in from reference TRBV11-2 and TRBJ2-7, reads EAGVAQSPRYKIIEKRQSVAFWCNPISGHATLYWYQQILGQGPKLLIQFQNNGVVDDSQLPKDRFSAERLKGVDSTLKIQPAKLEDSAVYLCASSLGRYYEQYFGPGTRLTVT.

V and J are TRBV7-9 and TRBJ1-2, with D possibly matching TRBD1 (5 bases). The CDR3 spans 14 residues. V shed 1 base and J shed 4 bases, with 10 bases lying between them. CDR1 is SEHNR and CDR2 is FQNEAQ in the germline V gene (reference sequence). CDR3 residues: CASSLESGFYGYTF. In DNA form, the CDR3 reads TGTGCCAGCAGCTTAGAGTCAGGGTTCTATGGCTACACCTTC. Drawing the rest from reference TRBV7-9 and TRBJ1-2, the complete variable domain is DTGVSQNPRHKITKRGQNVTFRCDPISEHNRLYWYRQTLGQGPEFLTYFQNEAQLEKSRLLSDRFSAERPKGSFSTLEIQRTEQGDSAMYLCASSLESGFYGYTFGSGTRLTVV.

CDR3 in DNA: TGTGCCAGAGACGACTACAATCAGCCCCAGCATTTT. It encodes CARDDYNQPQHF. The chain combines TRBV27 with TRBJ1-5; D gene ambiguous. The CDR3 spans 12 residues. Germline lookup yields CDR1 MNHEY and CDR2 SMNVEV (reference sequence). V was shortened by 9 bases and J by 3 bases, with 9 bases between the two germline ends.

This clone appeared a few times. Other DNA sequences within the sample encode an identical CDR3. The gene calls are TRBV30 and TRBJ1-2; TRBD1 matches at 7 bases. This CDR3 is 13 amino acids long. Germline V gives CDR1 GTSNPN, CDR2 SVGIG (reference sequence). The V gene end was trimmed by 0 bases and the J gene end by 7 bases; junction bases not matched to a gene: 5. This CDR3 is CAWSVGAGGGYTF. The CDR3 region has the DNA TGTGCCTGGAGTGTAGGGGCAGGGGGTGGCTACACCTTC.

This chain's CDR3 is CASSPHPGEPNRDRGLKYF. The DNA of the CDR3 is TGCGCCAGCAGCCCCCACCCGGGGGAACCAAACCGGGACAGGGGGTTGAAGTACTTC. The genes are TRBV5-1 and TRBJ2-7; 11 bases agree with TRBD1. V lost 4 bases to trimming and J lost 11 bases; unmatched junction nucleotides: 26. The CDR3 sequence is 19 residues long. Looked up from germline, CDR1 is SGHRS and CDR2 is YFSETQ.

DNA for the CDR3: TGTGCCGCGGGAGGGTACGAGCAGTACTTC. As protein: CAAGGYEQYF. The chain has TRBV6-6 and TRBJ2-7; 9 bases line up with TRBD2. Germline V lookup: CDR1 MNHNY, CDR2 SVGAGI (reference sequence). The CDR3 is 10 residues long. The trim removed 11 bases at V and 4 bases at J, leaving 0 bases unmatched.

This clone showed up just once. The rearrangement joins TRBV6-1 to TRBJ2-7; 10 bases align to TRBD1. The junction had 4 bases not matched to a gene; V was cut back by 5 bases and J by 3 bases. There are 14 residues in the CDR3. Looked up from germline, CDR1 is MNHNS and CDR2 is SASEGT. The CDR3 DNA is TGTGCCAGCAGTTCCCGGACAGGGGGCTACGAGCAGTACTTC. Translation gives CASSSRTGGYEQYF.